This paragraph covers one T cell receptor beta chain sequence. The sample holds one count of this clonotype. The antigen this receptor binds is unknown. Base quality data are lacking; no much larger clone is found one base away. A single read is weak support. RNA was extracted with the RNeasy kit and about 0.5 to 1 ug was reverse transcribed using random hexamers. TCR beta CDR3 regions were amplified with the immunoSEQ multiplex PCR assay covering 54 Vbeta and 13 Jbeta segments. PCR amplification bias was corrected by using a synthetic template baseline for primer optimization and computational correction. The source study handled its data this way. Only productive sequences were kept, with reads annotated to V, D and J genes according to IMGT and analyzed in immunoSEQ Analyzer. Clonality was calculated as one minus the Shannon entropy normalized by log2 of the number of productive unique sequences. For each patient and control, public and private clones were evaluated within the 100 most prevalent clones. Clones were defined as Susac-specific when absent from the healthy and MS cohorts, from approximately 1,100 published viral clones and from other ImmuneACCESS disease sequences. TCRdb itself trimmed the public reads at Q25 with fastp, ran MiXCR and retained productive beta chains. Each CDR3 protein appears once, grouped with its most common genes and DNA. The V and J calls here are based on TCRdb, not the publication. This sample is represented by about 180,000 distinct CDR3 sequences; 90% to 95% of them were singletons. The ten largest clonotypes hold 0.1% to 0.12% of the sample.

The sample belongs to a study of CD8 T cells in Susac syndrome (dated by TCRdb to about 2019). Notes on the research overall: Of the Susac syndrome patients who were sequenced, roughly 8 were in clinical remission while about six had clinically active disease. Whether CD8+ T cell activation and differentiation in Susac syndrome was antigen driven was tested using repertoire sequencing. At the time of blood withdrawal, Susac syndrome patients were either therapy-naive, taking corticosteroids (with some also receiving IVIg), or on IVIg alone.

From cysteine to phenylalanine, the CDR3 is 14 amino acids long. Only the CDR3 DNA is retained, 42 bases long and in frame from the first base. The V end loses 5 bases and the J end loses 5 bases, and a stretch of 14 bases separates them. Sequences LNHNV (CDR1) and YYDKDF (CDR2) are obtained from the germline V gene (reference sequence). Study-wide conclusions, independent of this receptor: The CD4+ T cell repertoire of patients with Susac syndrome showed no detectable clonal expansion. The number of individuals in the TCR sequencing and HLA analysis was acknowledged as relatively small.

Peripheral blood CD8+ and CD4+ T cells from healthy donors, Susac syndrome patients and multiple sclerosis patients were profiled using high-throughput TCR beta sequencing. The Susac syndrome patients fulfilled recently defined diagnostic criteria for either definite or probable disease. CD8+ TEMRA cells were enriched by FACS, while bulk CD8+ and CD4+ T cells were purified by magnetic negative isolation. Blood was collected in EDTA tubes and processed within 24 hours, with PBMCs isolated through density gradient centrifugation. PBMCs intended for TCR sequencing were cryopreserved in liquid nitrogen and thawed later in a water bath at 37 degrees C. The sorted or isolated CD4+, CD8+ and CD8+ TEMRA cells reached a purity of at least 90%.

Recombination linked TRBV15 to TRBJ2-3, and the D gene may be TRBD1, 5 bases matching. The sequence was collected from a human donor with Susac syndrome. Sequencing was done on a sample of CD4+ T cells from PBMCs. The DNA reads TGTGCCACCAGCGGACACCTAAAGGGAGATACGCAGTATTTT. Its protein reads: CATSGHLKGDTQYF.